This T cell receptor (beta chain) was captured by sequencing in a study of blood T cell repertoires in COVID-19. The CDR3 runs 15 residues. Germline CDR1 and CDR2: MNHEY and SVGEGT. Libraries were prepared by immunoSEQ multiplex PCR; TCRdb keeps only in-frame clonotypes and omits some of them. This table holds about 330,000 clones, more than 85% found once. Notes on this clone: One end of the junction does not line up with germline, which may come from a read error.

Participants reported their clinical history, and cohort assignment relied on those reports. The sequenced sample was PBMCs or T cells enriched from blood (not recorded which). This TCR was recovered from a woman aged 25 to 39 who had recovered from COVID-19. This chain links TRBV6-2 or TRBV6-3 with TRBJ1-5; TRBD1 agrees at 12 bases. The CDR3 bases are TGTGCCAGCACCCCCGGGACAGGGGGCAAACAGCCCCAGCATTTT. Protein: CASTPGTGGKQPQHF.